A single sample gave rise to the 31 T cell receptor beta chains below, sequenced in a study of T cells after yellow fever vaccination. TCRdb redid the calling of the 5' RACE reads with MiXCR, one entry per CDR3 protein. The sample shows 250,000 or so distinct CDR3 sequences, 3.6% of them seen only once. The sample here was PBMCs, taken 15 days after the yellow fever booster vaccination. The source of these receptors is a man between 18 and 35 years old who received the YFV17D yellow fever vaccine.

This clonotype has a count of ten or more. This chain joins TRBV6-5 and TRBJ2-1; tentatively, D is TRBD2 (5 bases). The germline gives CDR1 MNHEY, CDR2 SVGAGI. Between the trimmed V and J ends, which lost 0 bases and 6 bases, there was a span of 9 bases. The length of the CDR3 is 14 residues. The CDR3 here is CASSYSRAGNEQFF. The CDR3 nucleotides read TGTGCCAGCAGTTACTCGAGGGCGGGCAATGAGCAGTTCTTC.

This clonotype was detected many times. The CDR3 bases are TGCGCCAGCAGCCAGTGGGCGGGGGAAGGAAACACCATATATTTT. Amino acid sequence: CASSQWAGEGNTIYF. The chain couples TRBV4-1 to TRBJ1-3; TRBD1 is a possible D gene (5 bases). CDR3 length: 15 amino acids. Germline V lookup: CDR1 MGHRA, CDR2 YSYEKL. With 3 bases removed from V and 4 bases from J, the gap between germline ends came to 13 bases.

V usage is TRBV6-2 or TRBV6-3 and J usage is TRBJ1-2, with TRBD1 identical over 8 bases. The CDR3 spans 16 residues. Germline assignment: CDR1 MNHEY and CDR2 SVGEGT. J gave up 1 base and V 5 bases, and 9 bases lay outside the gene matches. Here the CDR3 DNA reads TGTGCCAGCAGTCCAAGGACAGGGAATTTTAACTATGGCTACACCTTC. Its protein product is CASSPRTGNFNYGYTF.

This clonotype occurred many times. CDR3 in DNA: TGTGCCATCAGTGACCTTTCCGGCGGCGAGCAGTACGTC. Protein product: CAISDLSGGEQYV. The V call is TRBV10-3, the J call TRBJ2-7; D is unresolved. The CDR3 has 13 amino acids. Germline CDR1 reads ENHRY; CDR2 reads SYGVKD. Between the trimmed V and J ends, which lost 3 bases and 6 bases, there was a span of 12 bases.

The table lists this clonotype with many counts. The V gene is TRBV7-9, the J gene TRBJ1-5; D uncertain. CDR1 and CDR2 (germline): SEHNR, FQNEAQ (reference sequence). V was cut by 0 bases and J by 4 bases, with 7 bases left in between. The CDR3 spans 14 residues. CDR3 in DNA: TGTGCCAGCAGCTTAGCGCTCAGTAATCAGCCCCAGCATTTT. This sequence encodes CASSLALSNQPQHF.

This clonotype was recorded many times. The chain links TRBV5-4 to TRBJ2-3; tentatively, D is TRBD2 (5 bases). V was clipped by 4 bases and J by 3 bases, with 15 bases between them. The CDR3 loop spans 15 amino acids. The germline V gene encodes CDR1 SGHNT and CDR2 YYREEE (reference sequence). The DNA for the CDR3 is TGTGCCAGCAGCGCGCCTGGACTTGGGACAGATACGCAGTATTTT. This encodes CASSAPGLGTDTQYF.

This clonotype was seen many times. CDR3: CASSITSGGVGGELFF. The CDR3 nucleotides read TGTGCCAGCAGCATCACTAGCGGGGGGGTCGGCGGGGAGCTGTTTTTT. This chain links TRBV7-3 with TRBJ2-2; 13 bases agree with TRBD2. This CDR3 comprises 16 residues. Germline V gene data show CDR1 as SGHTA and CDR2 as FQGTGA. V lost 5 bases, J lost 7 bases, and 7 bases stayed unmatched.

This clonotype was seen at least ten times. The gene calls are TRBV5-6 and TRBJ2-7, with D unresolved. This CDR3 region has 13 residues. Germline CDR1 and CDR2: SGHDT and YYEEEE. Trimming took 2 bases from V and 4 from J, leaving 10 bases between them. The CDR3 is CASSFTGGYEQYV. The CDR3 DNA reads as TGTGCCAGCAGCTTCACGGGCGGATACGAGCAGTACGTC.

This clonotype was seen at least ten times. The chain couples TRBV6-5 to TRBJ2-5; 7 nucleotides align to TRBD1. Per germline, CDR1 MNHEY and CDR2 SVGAGI. The CDR3 runs to 15 residues. V was pared by 5 bases and J by 0 bases, with 6 bases of the junction left unmatched. CDR3 bases: TGTGCCAGCAGTCCTTGGACAGGAAACCAAGAGACCCAGTACTTC. This codes for CASSPWTGNQETQYF.

The sample holds many counts of this clonotype. The rearrangement uses TRBV5-1 and TRBJ1-1, with unresolved D. Germline lookup yields CDR1 SGHRS and CDR2 YFSETQ. Trimming removed 1 base at V and 4 bases at J, with 11 bases between. This CDR3 region has 14 residues. Written as DNA, the CDR3 is TGCGCCAGCAGCTTGAGACGCGTTTCCACTGAAGCTTTCTTT. It codes for CASSLRRVSTEAFF.

This clonotype was observed many times. The V call is TRBV6-2 or TRBV6-3, the J call TRBJ2-1, with D perhaps given as TRBD1 or TRBD2 (5 bases each). Per germline, CDR1 MNHEY and CDR2 SVGEGT. V was trimmed by 1 base and J by 5 bases, leaving 12 bases between them. There are 15 residues in the CDR3. The DNA for the CDR3 is TGTGCCAGCAGTTACTTTGTGGGGGAAAACAATGAGCAGTTCTTC. Translation gives CASSYFVGENNEQFF.

This clonotype was counted at least ten times. This chain uses TRBV9 with TRBJ1-1; D gene unclear. This CDR3 region has 13 residues. The germline V gene encodes CDR1 SGDLS and CDR2 YYNGEE. V was pared by 3 bases and J by 0 bases, with 6 bases between. The chain's CDR3 is CASSGIMNTEAFF. The CDR3 bases are TGTGCCAGCAGCGGAATTATGAACACTGAAGCTTTCTTT.

This clonotype occurred many times. The chain has TRBV6-2 or TRBV6-3 and TRBJ1-1; perhaps TRBD1 as D (5 bases). Trimming removed 0 bases from V and 4 bases from J, with 15 bases in between. Germline-derived CDR1 and CDR2 are MNHEY and SVGEGT. The CDR3 is made up of 16 amino acids. CDR3 in DNA: TGTGCCAGCAGTTACTCAAACTTCCTAAGGGGCACTGAAGCTTTCTTT. Protein sequence: CASSYSNFLRGTEAFF.

This clonotype was seen many times. The chain combines TRBV13 with TRBJ1-3; 7 nucleotides align to TRBD1. This CDR3 is 15 amino acids long. The germline V gene encodes CDR1 PRHDT and CDR2 FYEKMQ (reference sequence). Trimming at V came to 3 bases and at J to 4 bases, leaving 6 bases not matched to a gene. This chain's CDR3 is CASSLTGNAGNTIYF. CDR3 DNA: TGTGCCAGCAGCTTGACAGGGAACGCAGGAAACACCATATATTTT.

Ten or more counts support this clonotype. The chain employs TRBV6-2 or TRBV6-3 and TRBJ1-5; maybe TRBD1 (5 bases). Germline values: CDR1 MNHEY, CDR2 SVGEGT. V lost 4 bases to trimming and J lost 0 bases, with 16 bases between them. The CDR3 covers 17 residues. This chain's CDR3 is CASSSLRGFFSNQPQHF. The CDR3, as DNA: TGTGCCAGCAGTTCGCTTCGGGGGTTTTTTAGCAATCAGCCCCAGCATTTT.

There are many counts of this clonotype. The rearrangement uses TRBV15 and TRBJ2-1; D possibly corresponds to TRBD1 (5 bases). Germline V CDR1 and CDR2: LNHNV, YYDKDF (reference sequence). Trimming removed 0 bases from V and 5 bases from J, with 11 bases in between. CDR3 length: 15 residues. In nucleotides, the CDR3 is TGTGCCACCAGCAGAGACCGGACACTTAACAATGAGCAGTTCTTC. This gives the protein CATSRDRTLNNEQFF.

This clonotype was seen ten or more times. In nucleotides, the CDR3 is TGCGCCAGCAGCTTGCGACAGGGGGCCGGTAATTCTGAAGCTTTCTTT. Protein product: CASSLRQGAGNSEAFF. V and J are TRBV5-1 and TRBJ1-1, with 10 bases fitting TRBD1. Germline V gene data show CDR1 as SGHRS and CDR2 as YFSETQ. CDR3 length: 16 residues. V shed 1 base, J shed 6 bases, and the junction held 9 bases outside the gene matches.

This clonotype appeared many times. The DNA of the CDR3 is TGTGCCAGCAGCTTAGACACGGGGGCTACCGGGCAGCCCCAGCATTTT. This codes for CASSLDTGATGQPQHF. The rearrangement uses TRBV7-9 and TRBJ1-5; tentatively, D is TRBD1 (6 bases). The germline gives CDR1 SEHNR, CDR2 FQNEAQ (reference sequence). CDR3 size: 16 residues. Trimming took off 1 base at V and 7 bases at J, with 17 bases between the two ends.

The chain links TRBV4-1 to TRBJ2-3; D uncertain. Germline V gene sequence: CDR1 MGHRA, CDR2 YSYEKL. Trimming removed 0 bases at V and 1 base at J, with 5 bases between. This CDR3 is 14 amino acids long. The CDR3 DNA reads TGCGCCAGCAGCCAAGACGCCGGCACAGATACGCAGTATTTT. This codes for CASSQDAGTDTQYF.

This clonotype was seen at least ten times. The chain joins TRBV7-2 to TRBJ2-2; tentative D call: TRBD1 (6 bases). Germline V gives CDR1 SGHTA, CDR2 FQGNSA. CDR3 length: 14 amino acids. Trimming stripped 7 bases from V and 2 bases from J, with 11 bases between. The CDR3 DNA reads TGTGCCAGCACCCCACAGGGAAACACCGGGGAGCTGTTTTTT. As protein: CASTPQGNTGELFF.

This clonotype has at least ten counts. The chain is built from TRBV7-2 and TRBJ1-1; D gene uncertain. Per the germline V gene, CDR1 is SGHTA and CDR2 is FQGNSA. Trimming stripped 1 base from V and 0 bases from J, with 9 bases between. There are 15 residues in the CDR3. CDR3 in DNA: TGTGCCAGCAGCTTAGTCCCCCGAATGAACACTGAAGCTTTCTTT. Encoded protein: CASSLVPRMNTEAFF.

This clonotype was observed many times. The chain links TRBV12-3 or TRBV12-4 to TRBJ2-3; no clear D gene. The CDR3 covers 17 residues. Trimming took off 5 bases at V and 6 bases at J, with 24 bases between the two ends. In DNA form, the CDR3 reads TGTGCCAGCAGTCCGATCGGAGATGCCGGTTTTCGGGATACGCAGTATTTT. It yields the protein CASSPIGDAGFRDTQYF.

Many counts were recorded for this clonotype. The chain uses TRBV5-1 and TRBJ2-3; 7 bases are a match to TRBD1. With V trimmed by 2 bases and J by 2 bases, 5 bases remained unmatched. Germline V gene lookup returns CDR1 SGHRS and CDR2 YFSETQ. This CDR3 contains 15 residues. The CDR3 DNA sequence: TGCGCCAGCAGCTTCCGGGACAGATACACAGATACGCAGTATTTT. Its protein product is CASSFRDRYTDTQYF.

This clonotype was seen only once. It may be a read error: a sequence one base away is much more abundant. The chain uses TRBV20-1 and TRBJ2-3; either TRBD1 or TRBD2 may supply D (6 bases each). CDR3 length: 16 amino acids. The V gene's germline CDR1 is DFQATT and CDR2 SNEGSKA (reference sequence). CDR3: CSTRGPGATSTDTQYF. The DNA for the CDR3 is TGCAGTACTAGAGGACCGGGGGCGACTAGCACAGATACGCAGTATTTT.

At least ten counts were recorded for this clonotype. The V call is TRBV3-1, the J call TRBJ2-5; 7 nucleotides align to TRBD2. J was trimmed by 2 bases and V by 4 bases; bases with no gene match: 10. This CDR3 is built from 16 residues. Per germline, CDR1 LGHDT and CDR2 YNNKEL (reference sequence). CDR3 residues: CASSLRRGGRQETQYF. The CDR3 coding sequence is TGTGCCAGCAGCCTACGGAGGGGAGGGCGACAAGAGACCCAGTACTTC.

This clonotype was counted at least ten times. This chain uses TRBV27 with TRBJ2-2; D call uncertain. CDR3 size: 16 residues. The ends were cut back, 5 bases at V and 3 bases at J, with 16 bases in the middle. Germline V gives CDR1 MNHEY, CDR2 SMNVEV (reference sequence). The CDR3 is CASSMTRRRDTGELFF. DNA of the CDR3: TGTGCCAGCAGTATGACCCGCCGACGGGACACCGGGGAGCTGTTTTTT.

This clonotype was counted at least ten times. This rearrangement joins TRBV9 to TRBJ2-5, with D possibly being TRBD1 or TRBD2 (5 bases each). Germline values: CDR1 SGDLS, CDR2 YYNGEE. The V end was cut by 5 bases, the J end by 5 bases, with 16 bases between. This CDR3 comprises 14 residues. CDR3 region: CASSTGSGRETQYF. CDR3 DNA sequence: TGTGCCAGCAGTACCGGGTCGGGACGGGAGACCCAGTACTTC.

This clonotype has a count of ten or more. The chain has TRBV5-1 and TRBJ1-2; D is unclear. The length of the CDR3 is 12 residues. CDR1 SGHRS and CDR2 YFSETQ come from the germline V gene. The V and J ends lost 4 bases and 12 bases respectively, with 16 bases between them. The CDR3 DNA is TGCGCCAGCAGCCGAGAAGGGCCCGGGGACACCTTC. Amino acids: CASSREGPGDTF.

In this sample, this clonotype turned up many times. The gene calls are TRBV6-2 or TRBV6-3 and TRBJ2-1; 15 bases are shared with TRBD2. The CDR3 sequence is 16 residues long. Losses at the gene ends were 4 bases for V and 6 bases for J; bases not matched to a gene: 4. CDR1 and CDR2 from the germline V gene are MNHEY and SVGEGT. In DNA, the CDR3 is TGTGCCAGCAGTTCGGGACTAGCGGGGGGCTCCAATGAGCAGTTCTTC. It specifies CASSSGLAGGSNEQFF.

This clonotype has at least ten counts. The rearrangement uses TRBV5-1 and TRBJ1-2; weak D call: TRBD1 (5 bases). The CDR3 length is 13 residues. The ends were cut back, 5 bases at V and 0 bases at J, with 8 bases in the middle. CDR1 is SGHRS, CDR2 YFSETQ, per germline. The CDR3 DNA is TGCGCCAGCAGGGACACCTCTAACTATGGCTACACCTTC. It yields the protein CASRDTSNYGYTF.

This clonotype was observed many times. This chain links TRBV12-3 or TRBV12-4 with TRBJ2-2; 10 positions match TRBD2. The junction had 8 bases not matched to a gene; V was cut back by 6 bases and J by 4 bases. The CDR3 runs 16 residues. DNA of the CDR3: TGTGCCAGCAGCTTCGGGACTAGCGACCTCACCGGGGAGCTGTTTTTT. It specifies CASSFGTSDLTGELFF.